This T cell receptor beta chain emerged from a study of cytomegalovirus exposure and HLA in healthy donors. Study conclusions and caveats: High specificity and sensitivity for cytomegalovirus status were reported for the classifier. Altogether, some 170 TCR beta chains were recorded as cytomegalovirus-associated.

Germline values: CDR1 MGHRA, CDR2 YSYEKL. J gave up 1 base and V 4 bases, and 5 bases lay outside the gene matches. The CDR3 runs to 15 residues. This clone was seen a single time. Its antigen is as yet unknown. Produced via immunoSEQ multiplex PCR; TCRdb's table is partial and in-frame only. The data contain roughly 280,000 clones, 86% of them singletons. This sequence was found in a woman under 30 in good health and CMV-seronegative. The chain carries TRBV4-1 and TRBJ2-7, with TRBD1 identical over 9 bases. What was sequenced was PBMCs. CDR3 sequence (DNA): TGCGCCAGCAGCCCTCCTGGGACAGGGTCCTACGAGCAGTACTTC. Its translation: CASSPPGTGSYEQYF.